The source of this TCR beta chain is a study of T cell responses to AZD1222 COVID-19 vaccine. General study findings and limits: Spike-specific TCR breadth and depth went up after people got two AZD1222 doses.

The V gene's germline CDR1 is LNHDA and CDR2 SQIVND (reference sequence). This CDR3 has 13 amino acids. Only in-frame clones appear in the TCRdb table, and some are missing; sequencing was by immunoSEQ multiplex PCR. The table lists some 60,000 clones, around nine tenths of them singletons. Of note for this clone: Its antigen is not identified.

The chain is built from TRBV19 and TRBJ2-3; no clear D. The source is an adult who received the AZD1222 COVID-19 vaccine. The sequencing here drew on peripheral blood, taken 28 days after the second AZD1222 dose. CDR3 in amino acids: CASRAPSTDTQYF. CDR3 bases: TGTGCAAGCCGGGCACCCAGCACAGATACGCAGTATTTT.